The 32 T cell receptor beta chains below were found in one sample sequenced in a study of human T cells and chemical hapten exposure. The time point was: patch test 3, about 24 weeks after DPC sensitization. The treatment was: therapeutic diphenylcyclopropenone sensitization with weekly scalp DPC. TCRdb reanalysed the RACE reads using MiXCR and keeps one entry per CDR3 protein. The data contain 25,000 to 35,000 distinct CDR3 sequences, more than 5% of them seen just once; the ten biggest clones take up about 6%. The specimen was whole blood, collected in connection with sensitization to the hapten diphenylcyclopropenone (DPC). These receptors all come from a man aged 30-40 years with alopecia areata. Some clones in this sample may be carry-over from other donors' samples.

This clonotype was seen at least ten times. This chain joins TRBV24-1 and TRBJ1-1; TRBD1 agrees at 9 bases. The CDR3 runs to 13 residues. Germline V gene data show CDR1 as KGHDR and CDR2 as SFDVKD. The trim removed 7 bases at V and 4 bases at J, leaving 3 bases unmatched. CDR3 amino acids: CATSGTGSTEAFF. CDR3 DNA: TGTGCCACCAGCGGGACAGGGAGCACTGAAGCTTTCTTT.

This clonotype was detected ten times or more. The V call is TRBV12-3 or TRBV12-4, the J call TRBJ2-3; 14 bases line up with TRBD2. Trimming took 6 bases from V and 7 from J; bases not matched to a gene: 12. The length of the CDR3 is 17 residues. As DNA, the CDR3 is TGTGCCAGCAGGGCACCGTTGACTAGCGGGGGGGTAAATACGCAGTATTTT. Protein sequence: CASRAPLTSGGVNTQYF.

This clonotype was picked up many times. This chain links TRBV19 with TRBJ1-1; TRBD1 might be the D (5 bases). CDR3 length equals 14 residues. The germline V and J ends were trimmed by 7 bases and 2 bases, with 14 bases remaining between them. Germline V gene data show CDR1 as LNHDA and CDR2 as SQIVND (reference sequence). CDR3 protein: CASMGPRTNTEAFF. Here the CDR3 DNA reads TGTGCCAGTATGGGACCGCGGACCAACACTGAAGCTTTCTTT.

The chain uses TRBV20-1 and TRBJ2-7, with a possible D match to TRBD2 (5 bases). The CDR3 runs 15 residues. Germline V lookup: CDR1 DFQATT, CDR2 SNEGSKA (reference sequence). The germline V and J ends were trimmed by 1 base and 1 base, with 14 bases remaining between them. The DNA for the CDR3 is TGCAGTGCTAGAGCTGACGGGGAAGTGTCCTACGAGCAGTACTTC. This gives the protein CSARADGEVSYEQYF.

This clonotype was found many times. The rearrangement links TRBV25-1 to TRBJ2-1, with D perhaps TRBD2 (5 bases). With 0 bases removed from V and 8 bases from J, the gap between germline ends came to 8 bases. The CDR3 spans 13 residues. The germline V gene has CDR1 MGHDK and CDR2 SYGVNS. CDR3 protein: CASSEYLAYEQFF. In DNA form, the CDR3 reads TGTGCCAGCAGTGAATATCTAGCCTATGAGCAGTTCTTC.

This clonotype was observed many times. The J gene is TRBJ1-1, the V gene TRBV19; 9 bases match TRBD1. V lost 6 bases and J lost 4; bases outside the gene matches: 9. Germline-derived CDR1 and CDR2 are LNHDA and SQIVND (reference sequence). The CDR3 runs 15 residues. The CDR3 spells CASRGPDRGSTEAFF. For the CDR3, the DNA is TGTGCCAGTAGAGGCCCCGACAGGGGGTCCACTGAAGCTTTCTTT.

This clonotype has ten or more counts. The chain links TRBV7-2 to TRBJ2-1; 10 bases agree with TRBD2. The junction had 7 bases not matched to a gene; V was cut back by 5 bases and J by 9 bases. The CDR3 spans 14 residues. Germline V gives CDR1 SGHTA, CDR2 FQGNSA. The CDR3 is CASSQPAGGVEQFF. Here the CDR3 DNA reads TGTGCCAGCAGCCAACCAGCGGGAGGGGTTGAGCAGTTCTTC.

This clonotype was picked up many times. CDR3 in DNA: TGTGCCAGCACCGCTTTCAGGGGCAGTAAAGAGACCCAGTACTTC. This encodes CASTAFRGSKETQYF. The rearrangement uses TRBV6-2 or TRBV6-3 and TRBJ2-5; D may be TRBD1 (6 bases). CDR1 MNHEY and CDR2 SVGEGT come from the germline V gene. Deletions cut 7 bases from V and 3 bases from J, with 18 bases between. This CDR3 is built from 15 residues.

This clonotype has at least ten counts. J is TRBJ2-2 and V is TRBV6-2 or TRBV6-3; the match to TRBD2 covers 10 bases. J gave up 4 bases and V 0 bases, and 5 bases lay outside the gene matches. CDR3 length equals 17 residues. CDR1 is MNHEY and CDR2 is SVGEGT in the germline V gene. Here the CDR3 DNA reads TGTGCCAGCAGTTACTCGCGGACTAGCGGTCTCACCGGGGAGCTGTTTTTT. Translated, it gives CASSYSRTSGLTGELFF.

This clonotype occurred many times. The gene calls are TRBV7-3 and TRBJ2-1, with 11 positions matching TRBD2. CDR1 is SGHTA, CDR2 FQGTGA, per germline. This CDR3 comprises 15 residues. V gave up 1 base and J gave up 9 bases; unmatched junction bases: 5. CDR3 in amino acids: CASSLSPLAGVEQFF. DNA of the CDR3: TGTGCCAGCAGCTTAAGTCCACTAGCGGGGGTTGAGCAGTTCTTC.

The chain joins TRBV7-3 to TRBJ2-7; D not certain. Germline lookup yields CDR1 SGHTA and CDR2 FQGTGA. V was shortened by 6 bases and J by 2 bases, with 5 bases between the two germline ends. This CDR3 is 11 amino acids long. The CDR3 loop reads CASRGTYEQYF. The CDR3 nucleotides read TGTGCCAGCAGGGGAACCTACGAGCAGTACTTC.

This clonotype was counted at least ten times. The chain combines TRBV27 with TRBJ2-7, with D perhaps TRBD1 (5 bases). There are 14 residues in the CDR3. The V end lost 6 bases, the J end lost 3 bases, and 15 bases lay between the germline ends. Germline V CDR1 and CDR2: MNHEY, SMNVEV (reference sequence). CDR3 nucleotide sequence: TGTGCCAGCAGCCCAAGTTACCAGGGCTACGAGCAGTACTTC. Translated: CASSPSYQGYEQYF.

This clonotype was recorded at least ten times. The CDR3 reads CASGLGSANTGELFF. In DNA, the CDR3 is TGTGCTAGTGGTTTGGGGAGCGCGAACACCGGGGAGCTGTTTTTT. The chain joins TRBV12-5 to TRBJ2-2; D gene unclear. V was trimmed by 1 base and J by 0 bases, leaving 6 bases between them. The germline V gene encodes CDR1 LGHNT and CDR2 FRNRAP. This CDR3 has 15 residues.

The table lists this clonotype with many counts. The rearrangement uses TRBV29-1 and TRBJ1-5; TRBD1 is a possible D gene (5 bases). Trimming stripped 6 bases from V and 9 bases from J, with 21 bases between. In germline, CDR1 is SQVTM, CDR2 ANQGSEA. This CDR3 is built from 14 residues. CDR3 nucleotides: TGCAGCGTCATCCTGGTTAGAGATCAGGGGCCCCAGCATTTT. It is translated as CSVILVRDQGPQHF.

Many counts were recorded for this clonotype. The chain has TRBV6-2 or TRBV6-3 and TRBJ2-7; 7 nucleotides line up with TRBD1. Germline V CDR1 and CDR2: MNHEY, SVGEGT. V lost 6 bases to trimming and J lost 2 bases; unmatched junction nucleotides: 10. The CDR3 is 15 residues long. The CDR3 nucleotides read TGTGCCAGCAGGTTTAGGGACAGCGGAACCTACGAGCAGTACTTC. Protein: CASRFRDSGTYEQYF.

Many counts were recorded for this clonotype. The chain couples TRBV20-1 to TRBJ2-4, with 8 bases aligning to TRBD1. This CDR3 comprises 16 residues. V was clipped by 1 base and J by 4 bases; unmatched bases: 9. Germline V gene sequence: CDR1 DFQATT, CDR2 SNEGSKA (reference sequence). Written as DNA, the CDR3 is TGCAGTGCTAGAGTAGCCGGGACAGGCGGAAAAAACATTCAGTACTTC. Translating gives CSARVAGTGGKNIQYF.

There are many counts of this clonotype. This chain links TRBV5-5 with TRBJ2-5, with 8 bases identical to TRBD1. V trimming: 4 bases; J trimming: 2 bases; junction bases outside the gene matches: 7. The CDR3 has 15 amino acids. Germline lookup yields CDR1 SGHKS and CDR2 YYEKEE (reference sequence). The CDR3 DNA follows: TGTGCCAGCAGCCCAAGTTGGACAGGGCAAGAGACCCAGTACTTC. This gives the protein CASSPSWTGQETQYF.

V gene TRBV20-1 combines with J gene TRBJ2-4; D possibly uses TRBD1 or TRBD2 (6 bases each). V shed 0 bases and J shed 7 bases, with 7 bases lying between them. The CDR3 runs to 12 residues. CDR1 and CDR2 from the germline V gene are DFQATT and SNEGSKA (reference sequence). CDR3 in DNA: TGCAGTGCTAGAGAAGGGGGGAACATTCAGTACTTC. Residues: CSAREGGNIQYF.

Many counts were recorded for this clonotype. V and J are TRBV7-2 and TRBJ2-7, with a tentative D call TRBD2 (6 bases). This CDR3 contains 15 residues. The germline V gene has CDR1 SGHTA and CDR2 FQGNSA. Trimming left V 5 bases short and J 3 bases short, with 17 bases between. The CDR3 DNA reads TGTGCCAGCAGCACGGAGGTTGGAGGGATCTACGAGCAGTACTTC. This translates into CASSTEVGGIYEQYF.

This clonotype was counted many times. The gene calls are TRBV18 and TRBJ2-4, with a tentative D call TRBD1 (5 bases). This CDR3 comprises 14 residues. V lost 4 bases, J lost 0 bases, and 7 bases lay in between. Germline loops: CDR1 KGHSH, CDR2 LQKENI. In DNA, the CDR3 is TGTGCCAGCTCACTAGGGGTAGCCAAAAACATTCAGTACTTC. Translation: CASSLGVAKNIQYF.

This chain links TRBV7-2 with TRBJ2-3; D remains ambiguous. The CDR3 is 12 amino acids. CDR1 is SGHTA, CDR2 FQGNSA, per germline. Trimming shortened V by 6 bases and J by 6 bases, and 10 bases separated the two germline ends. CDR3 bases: TGTGCCAGCAGTTTGTCGGCGGATACGCAGTATTTT. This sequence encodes CASSLSADTQYF.

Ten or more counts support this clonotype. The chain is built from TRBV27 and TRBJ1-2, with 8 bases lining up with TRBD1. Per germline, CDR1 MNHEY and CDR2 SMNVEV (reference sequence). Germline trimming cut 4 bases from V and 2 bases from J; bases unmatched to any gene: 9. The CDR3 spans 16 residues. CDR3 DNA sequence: TGTGCCAGCAGTTCCAACTCCGGGACAGGCAACTATGGCTACACCTTC. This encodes CASSSNSGTGNYGYTF.

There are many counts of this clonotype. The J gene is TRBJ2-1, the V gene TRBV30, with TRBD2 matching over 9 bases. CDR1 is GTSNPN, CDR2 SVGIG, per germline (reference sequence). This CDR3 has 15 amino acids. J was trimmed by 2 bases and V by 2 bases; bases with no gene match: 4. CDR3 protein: CAWSRLAGTYNEQFF. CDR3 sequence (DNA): TGTGCCTGGAGTAGGCTAGCGGGGACCTACAATGAGCAGTTCTTC.

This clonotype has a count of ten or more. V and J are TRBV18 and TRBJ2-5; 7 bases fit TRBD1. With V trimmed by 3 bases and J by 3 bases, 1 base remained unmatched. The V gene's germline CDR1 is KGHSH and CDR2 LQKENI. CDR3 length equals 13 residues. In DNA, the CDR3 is TGTGCCAGCTCACCCGACAGGGAAGAGACCCAGTACTTC. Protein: CASSPDREETQYF.

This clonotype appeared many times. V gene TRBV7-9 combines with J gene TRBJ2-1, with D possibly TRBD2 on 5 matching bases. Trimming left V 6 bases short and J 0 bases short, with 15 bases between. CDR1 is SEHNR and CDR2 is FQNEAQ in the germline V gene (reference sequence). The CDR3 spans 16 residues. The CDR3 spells CASRAGLGISYNEQFF. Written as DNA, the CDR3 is TGTGCCAGCAGGGCGGGCCTAGGAATCTCCTACAATGAGCAGTTCTTC.

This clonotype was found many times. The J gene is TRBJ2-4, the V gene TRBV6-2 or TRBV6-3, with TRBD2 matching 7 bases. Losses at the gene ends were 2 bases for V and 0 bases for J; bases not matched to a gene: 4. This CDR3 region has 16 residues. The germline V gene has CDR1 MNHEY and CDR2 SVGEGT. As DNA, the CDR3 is TGTGCCAGCAGTTACGGAGCGGGAAAAGCCAAAAACATTCAGTACTTC. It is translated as CASSYGAGKAKNIQYF.

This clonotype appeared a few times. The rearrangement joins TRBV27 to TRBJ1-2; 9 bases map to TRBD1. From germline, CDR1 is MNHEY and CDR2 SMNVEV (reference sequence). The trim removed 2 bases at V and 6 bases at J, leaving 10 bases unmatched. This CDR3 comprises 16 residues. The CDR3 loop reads CASSLIGDRVVDGYTF. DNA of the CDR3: TGTGCCAGCAGTTTAATTGGGGACAGGGTGGTTGATGGCTACACCTTC.

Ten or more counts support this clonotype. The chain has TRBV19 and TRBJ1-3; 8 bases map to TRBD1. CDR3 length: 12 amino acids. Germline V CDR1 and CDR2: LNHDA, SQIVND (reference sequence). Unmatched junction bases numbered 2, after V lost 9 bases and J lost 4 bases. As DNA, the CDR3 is TGTGCCAGCTGGGACAGGGGAAACACCATATATTTT. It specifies CASWDRGNTIYF.

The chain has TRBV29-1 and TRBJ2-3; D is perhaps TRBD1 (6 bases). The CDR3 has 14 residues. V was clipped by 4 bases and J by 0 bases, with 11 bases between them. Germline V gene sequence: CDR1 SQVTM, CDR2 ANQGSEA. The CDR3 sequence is CSVGRDTSTDTQYF. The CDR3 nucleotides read TGCAGCGTTGGTCGGGACACTAGCACAGATACGCAGTATTTT.

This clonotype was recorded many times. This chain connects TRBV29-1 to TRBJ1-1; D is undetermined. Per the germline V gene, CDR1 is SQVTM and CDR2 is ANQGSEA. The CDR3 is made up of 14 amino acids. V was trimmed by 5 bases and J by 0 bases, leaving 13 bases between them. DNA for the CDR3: TGCAGCGTTCCTGGTGAGGGCCTGAACACTGAAGCTTTCTTT. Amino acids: CSVPGEGLNTEAFF.

The CDR3 region is CSVETGGRRVYGYTF. The CDR3 nucleotides are TGCAGCGTCGAAACGGGGGGCAGACGAGTCTATGGCTACACCTTC. This sequence joins TRBV29-1 and TRBJ1-2; a weak D match, TRBD1 (6 bases). In germline, CDR1 is SQVTM, CDR2 ANQGSEA. The length of the CDR3 is 15 residues. Between the trimmed V and J ends, which lost 6 bases and 4 bases, there was a span of 21 bases.

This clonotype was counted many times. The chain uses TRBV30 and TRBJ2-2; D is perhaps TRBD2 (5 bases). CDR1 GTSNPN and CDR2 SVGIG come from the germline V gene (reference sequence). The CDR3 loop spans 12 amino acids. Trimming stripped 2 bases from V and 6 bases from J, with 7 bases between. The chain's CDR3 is CAWSQRPGELFF. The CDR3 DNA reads TGTGCCTGGAGTCAGCGGCCCGGGGAGCTGTTTTTT.